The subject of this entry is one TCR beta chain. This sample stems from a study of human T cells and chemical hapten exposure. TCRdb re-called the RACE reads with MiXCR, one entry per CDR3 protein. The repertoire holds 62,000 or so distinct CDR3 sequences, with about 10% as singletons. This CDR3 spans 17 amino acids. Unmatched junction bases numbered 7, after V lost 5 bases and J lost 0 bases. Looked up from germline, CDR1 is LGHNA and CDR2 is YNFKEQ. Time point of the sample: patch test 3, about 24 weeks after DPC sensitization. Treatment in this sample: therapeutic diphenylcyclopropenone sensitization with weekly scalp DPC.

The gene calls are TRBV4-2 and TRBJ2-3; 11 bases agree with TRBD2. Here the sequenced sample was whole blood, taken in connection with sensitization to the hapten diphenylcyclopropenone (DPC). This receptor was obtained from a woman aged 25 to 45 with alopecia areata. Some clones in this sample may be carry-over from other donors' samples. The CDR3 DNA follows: TGTGCCAGCAGCTATCAGACTAGCGGGGCAAGCACAGATACGCAGTATTTT. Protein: CASSYQTSGASTDTQYF.